This passage covers 13 T cell receptor beta chains from one sample sequenced in a study of regulatory T cells in long-lasting Graves disease. The time point denotes: persistent/refractory GD, antithyroid drugs over 5 years with positive TRAb. There was RNA extracted from PBMCs, and the TCR library was made from it. With iRepertoire HTBI primers and Arm-PCR of CDR3 regions, TCR beta libraries were built. TCRdb reanalysed the multiplex PCR reads using MiXCR and keeps one entry per CDR3 protein. Among about 400,000 distinct CDR3 sequences listed, roughly 20% were seen once. Sample: peripheral blood mononuclear cells (PBMCs), taken when the disease was refractory, from a patient treated with antithyroid drugs. These TCRs come from a female donor with Graves disease.

The rearrangement links TRBV3-1 to TRBJ2-5, with 13 bases that match TRBD2. The last part of the DNA fits TRBJ2-1 better; the J call may be wrong. Per germline, CDR1 LGHDT and CDR2 YNNKEL (reference sequence). The CDR3 has 14 residues. The CDR3 spells CASRGLAGSEEQFF. In nucleotides, the CDR3 is TGTGCCAGCAGGGGACTAGCGGGGTCAGAGGAGCAGTTCTTC.

This clonotype was observed many times. The chain employs TRBV20-1 and TRBJ2-5, with D possibly being TRBD2 (5 bases). Germline-derived CDR1 and CDR2 are DFQATT and SNEGSKA (reference sequence). V lost 2 bases and J lost 4, with 20 bases in between. This CDR3 contains 16 residues. CDR3 nucleotides: TGCAGTGCTAGACCCCTCAGCGAGGGCCTTGGAGAGACCCAGTACTTC. Protein: CSARPLSEGLGETQYF.

The chain is built from TRBV12-3 or TRBV12-4 and TRBJ2-7; 8 bases are a match to TRBD2. CDR3 size: 16 residues. J was trimmed by 7 bases and V by 4 bases; bases with no gene match: 15. The CDR3 nucleotides read TGTGCCAGCAGTTCATGGAGCGGGGGTGCGGTCCCAGAGCAGTACTTC. It is translated as CASSSWSGGAVPEQYF.

This chain connects TRBV20-1 to TRBJ1-1, with no clear D. Germline loops: CDR1 DFQATT, CDR2 SNEGSKA (reference sequence). Trimming pared 6 bases from V and 8 bases from J, leaving 10 bases between. The CDR3 totals 10 residues. In DNA, the CDR3 is TGCAGTGCGGTCCGCGGAGAAGCTTTCTTT. This codes for CSAVRGEAFF.

The chain recombines TRBV20-1 with TRBJ2-7; tentatively, D is TRBD1 or TRBD2 (5 bases each). Germline V gene data show CDR1 as DFQATT and CDR2 as SNEGSKA (reference sequence). CDR3 size: 17 residues. Here the CDR3 DNA reads TGCGGGAAGTCCATCCGGGACCTCCCGCACTATTTAAGGGAGCAGTACTTC. This encodes CGKSIRDLPHYLREQYF.

Regarding this clonotype: A much larger clone lies a single base off, so this may be a read error. The chain carries TRBV28 and TRBJ2-4; 12 bases line up with TRBD2. Germline V gene data show CDR1 as MDHEN and CDR2 as SYDVKM. The CDR3 is made up of 15 amino acids. DNA of the CDR3: TGTGCCAGCAGTTTATCGACTAGCGGGAGTAATGAGCGGTTCTTC. Amino acid sequence: CASSLSTSGSNERFF.

Many counts were recorded for this clonotype. The V and J genes are TRBV4-3 and TRBJ2-5; 14 bases are shared with TRBD2. The CDR3 runs 17 residues. Germline V gene sequence: CDR1 LGHNA, CDR2 YSLEER. The V and J ends lost 2 bases and 4 bases, in that order; junction bases with no gene match: 6. CDR3 amino acids: CASSQMGTSGSSETQYF. The CDR3 bases are TGCGCCAGCAGCCAAATGGGGACTAGCGGGAGTTCAGAGACCCAGTACTTC.

DNA for the CDR3: TGTGCCAGTACCTTAGCGGGAGTTGGCACAGATACGCAGTATTTT. Translating gives CASTLAGVGTDTQYF. The rearrangement uses TRBV19 and TRBJ2-3, with 9 bases lining up with TRBD2. Germline lookup yields CDR1 LNHDA and CDR2 SQIVND (reference sequence). The CDR3 spans 15 residues. J gave up 1 base and V 7 bases, and 6 bases lay outside the gene matches.

For this clonotype: Germline and junction disagree at one end, which may indicate a read error. The V call is TRBV4-1, the J call TRBJ2-5; TRBD1 matches at 12 bases. Germline V gene data show CDR1 as MGHRA and CDR2 as YSYEKL. The CDR3 is made up of 18 amino acids. The CDR3 reads CASSKDPGTGGFEETQYF. CDR3 DNA sequence: TGCGCCAGCAGCAAAGATCCCGGGACAGGGGGCTTCGAAGAGACCCAGTACTTC.

V gene TRBV18 combines with J gene TRBJ1-1; D perhaps matches TRBD1 (5 bases). CDR1 is KGHSH, CDR2 LQKENI, per germline. The V end lost 0 bases, the J end lost 8 bases, and 16 bases lay between the germline ends. The CDR3 covers 15 residues. CDR3 sequence reads: CASSPPLGQTPEAFF. DNA for the CDR3: TGTGCCAGCTCACCACCGCTGGGGCAGACGCCAGAAGCTTTCTTT.

The chain combines TRBV7-2 with TRBJ2-3, with D perhaps being TRBD1 or TRBD2 (5 bases each). Germline-derived CDR1 and CDR2 are SGHTA and FQGNSA. Trimming pared 8 bases from V and 2 bases from J, leaving 5 bases between. The CDR3 is 11 amino acids. The CDR3 DNA reads TGTGCCAGCGGGACCACAGATACGCAGTATTTT. As protein: CASGTTDTQYF. Full variable domain (rest looked up from reference TRBV7-2 and TRBJ2-3): GAGVSQSPSNKVTEKGKDVELRCDPISGHTALYWYRQSLGQGLEFLIYFQGNSAPDKSGLPSDRFSAERTGGSVSTLTIQRTQQEDSAVYLCASGTTDTQYFGPGTRLTVL.

This clonotype has more than one count but fewer than ten. This clone may be a read error of a much larger clone one base away. The chain uses TRBV7-2 and TRBJ2-7, with TRBD1 matching over 7 bases. Unmatched junction bases numbered 6, after V lost 0 bases and J lost 4 bases. Germline values: CDR1 SGHTA, CDR2 FQGNSA. This CDR3 region has 15 residues. The CDR3 coding sequence is TGTGCCAGCAGCTTAGCCGTCGACAGGGTGTACGAGCAGTACTTC. This translates into CASSLAVDRVYEQYF.

The chain is built from TRBV6-2 or TRBV6-3 and TRBJ2-1; TRBD2 agrees at 12 bases. Germline lookup yields CDR1 MNHEY and CDR2 SVGEGT. V lost 6 bases and J lost 1; bases outside the gene matches: 7. This CDR3 comprises 17 residues. CDR3 sequence: CASRRLTSGSSYNEQFF. CDR3 bases: TGTGCCAGCAGACGCCTGACTAGCGGGAGTTCCTACAATGAGCAGTTCTTC.